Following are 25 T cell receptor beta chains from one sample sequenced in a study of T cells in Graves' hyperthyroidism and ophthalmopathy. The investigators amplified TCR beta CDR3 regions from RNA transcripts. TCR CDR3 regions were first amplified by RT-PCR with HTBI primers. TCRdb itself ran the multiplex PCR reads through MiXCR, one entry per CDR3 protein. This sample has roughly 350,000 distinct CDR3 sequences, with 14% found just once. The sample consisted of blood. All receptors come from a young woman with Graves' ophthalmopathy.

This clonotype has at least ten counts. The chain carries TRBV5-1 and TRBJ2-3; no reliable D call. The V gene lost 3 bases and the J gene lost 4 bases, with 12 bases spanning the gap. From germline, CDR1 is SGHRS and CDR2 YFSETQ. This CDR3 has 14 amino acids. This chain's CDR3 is CASSSMQYSDTQYF. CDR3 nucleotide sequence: TGCGCCAGCAGCTCAATGCAATACTCAGATACGCAGTATTTT.

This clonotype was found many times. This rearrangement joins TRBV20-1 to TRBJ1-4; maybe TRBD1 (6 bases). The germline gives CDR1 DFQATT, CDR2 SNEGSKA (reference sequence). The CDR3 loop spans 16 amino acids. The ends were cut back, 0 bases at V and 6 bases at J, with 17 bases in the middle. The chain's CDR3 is CSARDRLGGADEKLFF. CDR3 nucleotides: TGCAGTGCTAGAGATCGGTTGGGGGGCGCGGATGAAAAACTGTTTTTT.

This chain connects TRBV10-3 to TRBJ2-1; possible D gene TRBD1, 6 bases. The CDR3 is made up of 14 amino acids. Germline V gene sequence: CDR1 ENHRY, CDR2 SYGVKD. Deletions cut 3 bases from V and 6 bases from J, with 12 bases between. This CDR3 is CAISDRGVGNEQFF. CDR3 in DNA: TGTGCCATCAGTGACAGGGGAGTAGGCAATGAGCAGTTCTTC.

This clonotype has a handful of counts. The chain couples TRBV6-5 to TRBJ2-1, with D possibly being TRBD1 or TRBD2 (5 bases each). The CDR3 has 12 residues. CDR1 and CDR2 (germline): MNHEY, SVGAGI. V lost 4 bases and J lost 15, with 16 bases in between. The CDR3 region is CASSCSGWGWFF. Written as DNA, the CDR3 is TGTGCCAGCAGTTGCTCTGGCTGGGGGTGGTTCTTC.

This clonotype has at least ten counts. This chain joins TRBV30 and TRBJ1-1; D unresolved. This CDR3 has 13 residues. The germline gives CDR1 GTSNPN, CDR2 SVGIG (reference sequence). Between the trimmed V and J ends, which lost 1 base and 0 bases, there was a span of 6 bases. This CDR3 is CAWSGDLNTEAFF. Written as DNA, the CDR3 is TGTGCCTGGAGTGGGGATCTGAACACTGAAGCTTTCTTT. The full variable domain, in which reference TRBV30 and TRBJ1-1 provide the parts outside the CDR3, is SQTIHQWPATLVQPVGSPLSLECTVEGTSNPNLYWYRQAAGRGLQLLFYSVGIGQISSEVPQNLSASRPQDRQFILSSKKLLLSDSGFYLCAWSGDLNTEAFFGQGTRLTVV.

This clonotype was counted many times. As DNA, the CDR3 is TGCAGTGCTAGCATCCCTGGCGTGTCACCCCTCCACTTT. Translation gives CSASIPGVSPLHF. The chain is built from TRBV20-1 and TRBJ1-6; D is ambiguous. The ends were cut back, 3 bases at V and 10 bases at J, with 13 bases in the middle. The germline gives CDR1 DFQATT, CDR2 SNEGSKA (reference sequence). CDR3 length: 13 residues.

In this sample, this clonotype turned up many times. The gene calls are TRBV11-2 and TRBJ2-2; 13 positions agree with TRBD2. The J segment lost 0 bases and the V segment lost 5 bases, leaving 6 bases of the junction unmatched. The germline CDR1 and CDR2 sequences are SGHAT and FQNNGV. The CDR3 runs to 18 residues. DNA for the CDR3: TGTGCCAGCAGCGCTCGACTAGCGGGGGGCCCGAACACCGGGGAGCTGTTTTTT. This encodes CASSARLAGGPNTGELFF.

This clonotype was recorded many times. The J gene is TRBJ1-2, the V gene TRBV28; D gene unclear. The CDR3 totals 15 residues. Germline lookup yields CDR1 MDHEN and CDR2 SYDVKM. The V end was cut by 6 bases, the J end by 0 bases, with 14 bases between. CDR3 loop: CASSAPSLTNYGYTF. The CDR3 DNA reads TGTGCCAGCAGCGCCCCCAGCCTAACTAACTATGGCTACACCTTC.

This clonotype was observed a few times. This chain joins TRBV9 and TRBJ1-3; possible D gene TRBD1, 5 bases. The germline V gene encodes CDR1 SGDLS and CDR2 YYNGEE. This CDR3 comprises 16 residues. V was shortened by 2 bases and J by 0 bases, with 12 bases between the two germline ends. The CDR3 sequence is CASSVRDAVSGNTIYF. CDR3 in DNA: TGTGCCAGCAGCGTCCGGGACGCCGTCTCTGGAAACACCATATATTTT.

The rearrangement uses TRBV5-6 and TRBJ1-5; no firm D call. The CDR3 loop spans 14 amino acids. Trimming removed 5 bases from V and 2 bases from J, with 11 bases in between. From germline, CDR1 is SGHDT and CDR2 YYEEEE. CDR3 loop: CASSHAWGNQPQHF. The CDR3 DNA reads TGTGCCAGCAGTCATGCTTGGGGCAATCAGCCCCAGCATTTT.

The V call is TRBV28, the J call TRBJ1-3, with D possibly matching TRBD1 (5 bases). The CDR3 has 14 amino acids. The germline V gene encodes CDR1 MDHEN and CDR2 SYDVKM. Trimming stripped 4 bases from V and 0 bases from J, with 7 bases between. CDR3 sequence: CASSYRSSGNTIYF. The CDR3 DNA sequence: TGTGCCAGCAGTTACAGGAGCTCTGGAAACACCATATATTTT. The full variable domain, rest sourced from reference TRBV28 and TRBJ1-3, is DVKVTQSSRYLVKRTGEKVFLECVQDMDHENMFWYRQDPGLGLRLIYFSYDVKMKEKGDIPEGYSVSREKKERFSLILESASTNQTSMYLCASSYRSSGNTIYFGEGSWLTVV.

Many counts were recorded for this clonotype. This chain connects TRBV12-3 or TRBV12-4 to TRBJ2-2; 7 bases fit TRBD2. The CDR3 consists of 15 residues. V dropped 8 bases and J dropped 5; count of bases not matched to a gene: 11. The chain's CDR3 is CASGRTGGGTGELFF. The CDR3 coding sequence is TGTGCCAGCGGCAGGACGGGGGGTGGAACCGGGGAGCTGTTTTTT.

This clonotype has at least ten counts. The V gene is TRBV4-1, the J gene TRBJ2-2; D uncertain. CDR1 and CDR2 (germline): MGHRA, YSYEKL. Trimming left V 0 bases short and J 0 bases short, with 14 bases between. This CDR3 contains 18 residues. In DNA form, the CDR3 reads TGCGCCAGCAGCCAAGATCGGCAGGCCTTCGCGAACACCGGGGAGCTGTTTTTT. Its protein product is CASSQDRQAFANTGELFF.

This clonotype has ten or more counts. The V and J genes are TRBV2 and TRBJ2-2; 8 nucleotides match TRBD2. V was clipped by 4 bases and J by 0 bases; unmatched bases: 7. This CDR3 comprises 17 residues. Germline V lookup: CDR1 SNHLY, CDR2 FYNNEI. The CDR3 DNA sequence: TGTGCCAGCAGTGTGATCCGGGGGGGCCCGAACACCGGGGAGCTGTTTTTT. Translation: CASSVIRGGPNTGELFF. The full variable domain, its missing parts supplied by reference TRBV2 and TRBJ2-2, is EPEVTQTPSHQVTQMGQEVILRCVPISNHLYFYWYRQILGQKVEFLVSFYNNEISEKSEIFDDQFSVERPDGSNFTLKIRSTKLEDSAMYFCASSVIRGGPNTGELFFGEGSRLTVL.

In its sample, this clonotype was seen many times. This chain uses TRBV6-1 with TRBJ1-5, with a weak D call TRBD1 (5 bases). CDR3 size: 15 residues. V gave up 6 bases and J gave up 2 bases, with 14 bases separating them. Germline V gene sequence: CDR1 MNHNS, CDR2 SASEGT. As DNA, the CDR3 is TGTGCCAGCAGGGCGGGGGATGTGGGCAATCAGCCCCAGCATTTT. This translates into CASRAGDVGNQPQHF.

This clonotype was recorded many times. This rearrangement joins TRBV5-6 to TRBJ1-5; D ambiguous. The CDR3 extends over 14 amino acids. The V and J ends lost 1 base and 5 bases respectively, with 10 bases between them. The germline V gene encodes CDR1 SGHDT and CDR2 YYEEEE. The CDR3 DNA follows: TGTGCCAGCAGCTTGAGAGGAAATTATCAGCCCCAGCATTTT. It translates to CASSLRGNYQPQHF.

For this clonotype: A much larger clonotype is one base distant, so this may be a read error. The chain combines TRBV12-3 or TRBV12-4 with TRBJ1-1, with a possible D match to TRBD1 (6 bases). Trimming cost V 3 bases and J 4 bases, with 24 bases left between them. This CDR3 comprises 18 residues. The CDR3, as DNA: TGTGCCAGCAGTTTTACACTGGGTTCGATGACAGGAGCCACTGAAGCTTTCTTT. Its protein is CASSFTLGSMTGATEAFF.

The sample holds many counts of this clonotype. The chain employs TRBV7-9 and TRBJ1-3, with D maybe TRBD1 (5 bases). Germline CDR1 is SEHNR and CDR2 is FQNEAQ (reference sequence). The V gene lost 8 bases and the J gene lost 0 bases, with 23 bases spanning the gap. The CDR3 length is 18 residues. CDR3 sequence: CASQKEGRRSNSGNTIYF. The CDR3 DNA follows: TGTGCCAGCCAAAAGGAGGGGAGACGGTCGAACTCTGGAAACACCATATATTTT. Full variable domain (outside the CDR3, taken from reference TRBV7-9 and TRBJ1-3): DTGVSQNPRHKITKRGQNVTFRCDPISEHNRLYWYRQTLGQGPEFLTYFQNEAQLEKSRLLSDRFSAERPKGSFSTLEIQRTEQGDSAMYLCASQKEGRRSNSGNTIYFGEGSWLTVV.

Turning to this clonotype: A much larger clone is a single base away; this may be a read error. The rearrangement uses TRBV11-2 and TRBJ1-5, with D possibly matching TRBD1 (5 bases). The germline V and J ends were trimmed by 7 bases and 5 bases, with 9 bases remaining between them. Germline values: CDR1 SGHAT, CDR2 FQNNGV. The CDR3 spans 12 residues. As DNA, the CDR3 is TGTGCCAGCAACCGGGACCATCAGCCCCAGCATTTT. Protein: CASNRDHQPQHF.

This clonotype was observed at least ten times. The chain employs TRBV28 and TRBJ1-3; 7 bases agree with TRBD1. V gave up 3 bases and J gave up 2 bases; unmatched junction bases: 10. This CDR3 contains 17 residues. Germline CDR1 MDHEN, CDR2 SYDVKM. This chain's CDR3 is CASSFRGRDRTGNTIYF. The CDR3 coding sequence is TGTGCCAGCAGTTTTCGAGGGCGGGACAGAACTGGAAACACCATATATTTT.

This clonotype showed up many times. The CDR3 DNA sequence: TGTGCCAGCAGTGGACTGCCGGGACTTAACACTGAAGCTTTCTTT. It yields the protein CASSGLPGLNTEAFF. The chain has TRBV2 and TRBJ1-1; D possibly corresponds to TRBD1 (5 bases). Germline CDR1 SNHLY, CDR2 FYNNEI. Trimming removed 4 bases from V and 2 bases from J, with 14 bases in between. The CDR3 length is 15 residues.

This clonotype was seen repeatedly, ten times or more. The CDR3 spells CASSLRSSLAKNIQYF. The CDR3 DNA reads TGTGCCAGCAGTTTACGAAGCAGCCTGGCCAAAAACATTCAGTACTTC. V usage is TRBV28 and J usage is TRBJ2-4, with unresolved D. Germline CDR1 reads MDHEN; CDR2 reads SYDVKM. Deletions cut 2 bases from V and 1 base from J, with 12 bases between. The CDR3 consists of 16 residues.

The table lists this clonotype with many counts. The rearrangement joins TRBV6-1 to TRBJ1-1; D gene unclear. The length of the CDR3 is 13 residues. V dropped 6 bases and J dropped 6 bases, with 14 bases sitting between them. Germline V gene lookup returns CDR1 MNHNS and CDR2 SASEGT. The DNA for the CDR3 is TGTGCCAGCAGGCAAAGGGAATTCGCTGAAGCTTTCTTT. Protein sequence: CASRQREFAEAFF.

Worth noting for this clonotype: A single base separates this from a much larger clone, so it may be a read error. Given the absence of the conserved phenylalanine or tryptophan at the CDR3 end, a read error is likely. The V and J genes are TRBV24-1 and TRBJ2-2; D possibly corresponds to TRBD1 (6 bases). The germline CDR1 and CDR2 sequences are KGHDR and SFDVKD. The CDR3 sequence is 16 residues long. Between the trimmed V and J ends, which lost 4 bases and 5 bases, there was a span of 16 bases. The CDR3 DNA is TGTGCCACCAGTGACACCGACAGGTTCTGGACCGGGGAGCTGTTTTTG. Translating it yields CATSDTDRFWTGELFL.

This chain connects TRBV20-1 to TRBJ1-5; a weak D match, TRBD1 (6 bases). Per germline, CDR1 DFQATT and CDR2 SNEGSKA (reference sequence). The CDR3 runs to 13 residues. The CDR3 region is CSGGQPRNQPQHF. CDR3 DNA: TGCAGCGGAGGACAGCCACGGAATCAGCCCCAGCATTTT.